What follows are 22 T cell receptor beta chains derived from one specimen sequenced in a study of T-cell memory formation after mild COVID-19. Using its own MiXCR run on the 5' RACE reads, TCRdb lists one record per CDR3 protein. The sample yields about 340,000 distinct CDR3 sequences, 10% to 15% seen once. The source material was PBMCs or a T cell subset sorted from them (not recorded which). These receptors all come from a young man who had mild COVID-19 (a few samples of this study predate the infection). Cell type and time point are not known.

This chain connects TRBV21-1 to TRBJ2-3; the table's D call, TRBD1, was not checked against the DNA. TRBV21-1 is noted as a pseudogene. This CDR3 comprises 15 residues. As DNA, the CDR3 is TGTTCCAGCAGGACAGGGATTTCTAGCACAGATACGCAGTATTTT. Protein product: CSSRTGISSTDTQYF.

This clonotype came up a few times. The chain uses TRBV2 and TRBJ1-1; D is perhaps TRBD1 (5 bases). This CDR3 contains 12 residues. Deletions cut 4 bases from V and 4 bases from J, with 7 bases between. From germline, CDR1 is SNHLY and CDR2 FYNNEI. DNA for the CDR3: TGTGCCAGCAGTGGGGGGAGCACTGAAGCTTTCTTT. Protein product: CASSGGSTEAFF.

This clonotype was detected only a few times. DNA for the CDR3: TGTGCCAGCAGCTTAGTGGGGGGACACTCCTACAATGAGCAGTTCTTC. As protein: CASSLVGGHSYNEQFF. This chain links TRBV7-2 with TRBJ2-1; perhaps D is TRBD1 or TRBD2 (6 bases each). The CDR3 is 16 residues long. Per germline, CDR1 SGHTA and CDR2 FQGNSA. The V and J ends lost 1 base and 0 bases respectively, with 10 bases between them.

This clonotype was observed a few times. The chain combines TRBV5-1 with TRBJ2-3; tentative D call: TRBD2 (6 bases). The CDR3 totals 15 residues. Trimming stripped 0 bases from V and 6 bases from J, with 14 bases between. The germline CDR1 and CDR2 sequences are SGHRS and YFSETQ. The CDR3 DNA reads TGCGCCAGCAGCTTGGTGCCGGGGGTCGAGGATACGCAGTATTTT. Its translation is CASSLVPGVEDTQYF.

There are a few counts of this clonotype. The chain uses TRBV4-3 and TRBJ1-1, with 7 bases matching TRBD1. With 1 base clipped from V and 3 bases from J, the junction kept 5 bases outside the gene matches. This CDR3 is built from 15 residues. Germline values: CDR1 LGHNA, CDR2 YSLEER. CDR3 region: CASSQVPQGDTEAFF. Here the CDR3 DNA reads TGCGCCAGCAGCCAAGTCCCCCAGGGGGACACTGAAGCTTTCTTT.

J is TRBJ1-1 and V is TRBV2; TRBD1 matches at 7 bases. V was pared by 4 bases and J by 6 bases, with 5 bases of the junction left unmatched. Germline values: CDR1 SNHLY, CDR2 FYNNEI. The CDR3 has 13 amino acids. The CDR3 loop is CASSVTGVPEAFF. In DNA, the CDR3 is TGTGCCAGCAGTGTAACAGGGGTCCCTGAAGCTTTCTTT.

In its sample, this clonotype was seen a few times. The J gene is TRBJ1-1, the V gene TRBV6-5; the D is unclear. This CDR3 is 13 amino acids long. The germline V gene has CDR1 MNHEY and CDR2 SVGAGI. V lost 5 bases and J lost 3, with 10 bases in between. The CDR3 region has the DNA TGTGCCAGCAGTCGGGCGGGCTACACTGAAGCTTTCTTT. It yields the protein CASSRAGYTEAFF.

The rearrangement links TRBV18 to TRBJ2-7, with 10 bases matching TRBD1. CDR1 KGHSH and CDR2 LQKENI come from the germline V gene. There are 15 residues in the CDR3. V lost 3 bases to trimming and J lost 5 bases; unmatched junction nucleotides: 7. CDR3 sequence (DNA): TGTGCCAGCTCACCGGGGACAGGGGCACGCGACGAGCAGTACTTC. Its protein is CASSPGTGARDEQYF.

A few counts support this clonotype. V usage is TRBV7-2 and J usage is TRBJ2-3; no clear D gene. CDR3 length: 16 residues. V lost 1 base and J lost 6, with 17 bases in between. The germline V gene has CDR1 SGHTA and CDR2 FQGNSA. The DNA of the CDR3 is TGTGCCAGCAGCTTAGGAGGAGACCCACCGCCTGATACGCAGTATTTT. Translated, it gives CASSLGGDPPPDTQYF.

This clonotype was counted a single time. DNA for the CDR3: TGTGCCAGCAGCTTAGGACAGGGGAGGGATACGCAGTATTTT. This sequence encodes CASSLGQGRDTQYF. The chain recombines TRBV7-3 with TRBJ2-3; 9 bases are a match to TRBD1. Germline V gene sequence: CDR1 SGHTA, CDR2 FQGTGA. Trimming cost V 2 bases and J 6 bases; bases outside gene matches: 3. The CDR3 sequence is 14 residues long. The entire variable domain, with the rest obtained from reference TRBV7-3 and TRBJ2-3, is as follows: GAGVSQTPSNKVTEKGKYVELRCDPISGHTALYWYRQSLGQGPEFLIYFQGTGAADDSGLPNDRFFAVRPEGSVSTLKIQRTERGDSAVYLCASSLGQGRDTQYFGPGTRLTVL.

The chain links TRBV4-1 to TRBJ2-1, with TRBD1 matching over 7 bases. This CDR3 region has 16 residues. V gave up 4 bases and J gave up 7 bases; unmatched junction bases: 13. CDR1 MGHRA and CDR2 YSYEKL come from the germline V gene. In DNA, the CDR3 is TGCGCCAGCAGCCCTTTCCAGGACAGGAGAGGGAATGAGCAGTTCTTC. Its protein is CASSPFQDRRGNEQFF.

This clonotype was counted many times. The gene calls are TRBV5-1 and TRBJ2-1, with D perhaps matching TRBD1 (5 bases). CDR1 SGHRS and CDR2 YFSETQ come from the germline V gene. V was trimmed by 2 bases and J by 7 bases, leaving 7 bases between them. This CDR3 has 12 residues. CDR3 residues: CASSLQANEQFF. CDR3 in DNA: TGCGCCAGCAGCTTACAGGCTAATGAGCAGTTCTTC.

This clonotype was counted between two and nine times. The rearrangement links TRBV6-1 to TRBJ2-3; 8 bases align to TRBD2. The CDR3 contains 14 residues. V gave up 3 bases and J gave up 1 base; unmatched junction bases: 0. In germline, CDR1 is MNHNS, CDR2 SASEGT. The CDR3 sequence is CASSDGGGTDTQYF. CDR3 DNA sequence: TGTGCCAGCAGTGACGGGGGGGGCACAGATACGCAGTATTTT.

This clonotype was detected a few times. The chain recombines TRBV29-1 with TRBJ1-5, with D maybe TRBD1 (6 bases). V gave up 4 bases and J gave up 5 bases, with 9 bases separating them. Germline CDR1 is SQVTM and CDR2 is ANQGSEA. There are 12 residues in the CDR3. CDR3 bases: TGCAGCGTTGGCGCAGGGGATCAGCCCCAGCATTTT. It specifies CSVGAGDQPQHF.

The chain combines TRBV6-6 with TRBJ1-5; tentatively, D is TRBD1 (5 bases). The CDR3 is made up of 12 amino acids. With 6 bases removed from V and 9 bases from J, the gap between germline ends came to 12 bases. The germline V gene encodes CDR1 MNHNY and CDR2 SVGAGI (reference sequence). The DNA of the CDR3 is TGTGCCAGCAGCCTTGGAGGGACGCCCCAGCATTTT. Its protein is CASSLGGTPQHF.

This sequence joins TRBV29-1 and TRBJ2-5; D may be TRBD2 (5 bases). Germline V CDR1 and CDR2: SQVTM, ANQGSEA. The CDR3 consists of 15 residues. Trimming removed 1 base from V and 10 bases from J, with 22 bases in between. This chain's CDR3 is CSVEALPNEDGVQYF. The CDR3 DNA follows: TGCAGCGTTGAAGCCCTCCCGAACGAAGACGGGGTCCAGTACTTC.

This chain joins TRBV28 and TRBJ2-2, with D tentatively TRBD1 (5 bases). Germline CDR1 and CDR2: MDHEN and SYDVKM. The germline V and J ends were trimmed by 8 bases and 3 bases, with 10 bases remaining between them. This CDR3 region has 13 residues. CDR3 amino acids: CASWARDTGELFF. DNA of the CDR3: TGTGCCAGCTGGGCCAGGGACACCGGGGAGCTGTTTTTT.

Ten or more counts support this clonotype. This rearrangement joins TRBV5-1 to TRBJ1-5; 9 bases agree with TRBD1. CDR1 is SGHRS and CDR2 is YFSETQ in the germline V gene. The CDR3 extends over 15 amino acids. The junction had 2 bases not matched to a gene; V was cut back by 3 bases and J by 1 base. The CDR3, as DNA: TGCGCCAGCAGCTGGACAGGGGCCAGCAATCAGCCCCAGCATTTT. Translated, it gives CASSWTGASNQPQHF.

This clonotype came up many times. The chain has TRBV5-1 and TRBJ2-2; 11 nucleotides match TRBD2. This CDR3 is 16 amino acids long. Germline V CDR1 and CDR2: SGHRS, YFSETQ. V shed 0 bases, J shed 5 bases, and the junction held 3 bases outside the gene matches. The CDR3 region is CASSLAVAGGTGELFF. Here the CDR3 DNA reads TGCGCCAGCAGCTTGGCCGTAGCGGGAGGGACCGGGGAGCTGTTTTTT. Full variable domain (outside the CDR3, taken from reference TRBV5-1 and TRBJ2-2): KAGVTQTPRYLIKTRGQQVTLSCSPISGHRSVSWYQQTPGQGLQFLFEYFSETQRNKGNFPGRFSGRQFSNSRSEMNVSTLELGDSALYLCASSLAVAGGTGELFFGEGSRLTVL.

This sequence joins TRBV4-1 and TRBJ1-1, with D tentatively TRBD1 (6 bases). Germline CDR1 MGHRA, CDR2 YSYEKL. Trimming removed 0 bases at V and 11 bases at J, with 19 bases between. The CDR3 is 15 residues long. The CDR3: CASSQDPGAGVFAFF. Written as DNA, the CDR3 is TGCGCCAGCAGCCAAGATCCCGGTGCAGGGGTCTTCGCTTTCTTT.

The CDR3 is CSARGYLGNEQFF. CDR3 DNA: TGCAGTGCCAGGGGATACTTGGGGAATGAGCAGTTCTTC. This chain joins TRBV20-1 and TRBJ2-1; possibly TRBD1 for D (6 bases). V shed 6 bases and J shed 7 bases, with 16 bases lying between them. The CDR3 has 13 amino acids. Germline CDR1 and CDR2: DFQATT and SNEGSKA (reference sequence).

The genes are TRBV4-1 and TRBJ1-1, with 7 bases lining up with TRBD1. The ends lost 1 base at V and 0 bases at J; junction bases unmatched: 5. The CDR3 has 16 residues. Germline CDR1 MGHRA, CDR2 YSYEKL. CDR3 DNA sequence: TGCGCCAGCAGCCAAGGGACAGGACAAATGAACACTGAAGCTTTCTTT. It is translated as CASSQGTGQMNTEAFF.